This TCR beta chain was recorded in a study of blood T cell repertoires in COVID-19. Sequenced by immunoSEQ multiplex PCR; TCRdb stores in-frame clones only, minus some. The top ten clones hold roughly 5.2% of a sample with roughly 330,000 clones, 70% to 90% of them seen once. The receptor comes from a woman aged 25-40 years who had recovered from COVID-19. The sequenced material came from PBMCs or T cells enriched from blood (not recorded which).

CDR3 DNA sequence: TGTGCCAGCAGTCTGAATAGAGGAACTGAAGCTTTCTTT. Its translation: CASSLNRGTEAFF. The genes are TRBV2 and TRBJ1-1; D gene unclear. Germline V gives CDR1 SNHLY, CDR2 FYNNEI. V was cut by 5 bases and J by 5 bases, with 12 bases left in between. The CDR3 extends over 13 amino acids.